This paragraph covers one TCR beta chain sequence. The data originate from a study of blood T cell repertoires in COVID-19. In the authors' methods: Reference gene primer amplification yielded estimated nucleated cell counts. Measured with immunoSEQ multiplex PCR; TCRdb has only the in-frame clones, and not every one. The V and J calls and clone size were taken over from that table, and D and trimming were inferred from the DNA. The data show a few hundred thousand clones, 85% to 90% seen once. Cohorts were determined from participant-reported clinical history. The germline V and J ends were trimmed by 4 bases and 5 bases, with 9 bases remaining between them. The CDR3 covers 12 residues. Germline lookup yields CDR1 SQVTM and CDR2 ANQGSEA.

Sequencing was performed on PBMCs or T cells enriched from blood (not recorded which). The source of this sequence is a young man who had recovered from COVID-19. V is TRBV29-1 and J is TRBJ1-5, with D perhaps matching TRBD1 (5 bases). The CDR3 loop is CSVGQGYQPQHF. The DNA of the CDR3 is TGCAGCGTTGGGCAGGGATATCAGCCCCAGCATTTT.